One and the same sample provided the 5 T cell receptor beta chains below, sequenced in a study of cytomegalovirus exposure and HLA in healthy donors. This PCR relied on a set of 60 Vbeta primers and 13 Jbeta primers. Sequenced by immunoSEQ multiplex PCR; TCRdb stores in-frame clones only, minus some. The sample lists roughly 170,000 clones, 70% to 80% occurring once. The sample was PBMCs. These receptors were taken from a female donor in good health and CMV-seronegative.

A note on this clone: Other nucleotide sequences from this sample produce the same CDR3. The genes are TRBV5-1 and TRBJ1-2; TRBD1 matches 9 bases. The junction had 1 base not matched to a gene; V was cut back by 0 bases and J by 1 base. The CDR3 spans 15 residues. Germline CDR1 SGHRS, CDR2 YFSETQ. In DNA, the CDR3 is TGCGCCAGCAGCTTGGGGACAGGGGTTAACTATGGCTACACCTTC. This translates into CASSLGTGVNYGYTF.

V usage is TRBV19 and J usage is TRBJ1-2; 8 bases match TRBD1. Germline V gives CDR1 LNHDA, CDR2 SQIVND (reference sequence). CDR3 length equals 14 residues. The V segment lost 3 bases and the J segment 6 bases; nucleotides outside the gene matches: 6. In nucleotides, the CDR3 is TGTGCCAGTAGTATGAGGCAGGGGGCTAATGGCTACACCTTC. Translation gives CASSMRQGANGYTF.

The rearrangement links TRBV6-1 to TRBJ2-1; TRBD1 aligns across 10 bases. Germline V gene sequence: CDR1 MNHNS, CDR2 SASEGT. The CDR3 covers 16 residues. V was pared by 2 bases and J by 4 bases, with 5 bases of the junction left unmatched. CDR3 loop: CASSEPRTGGYNEQFF. Here the CDR3 DNA reads TGTGCCAGCAGTGAACCGCGGACAGGGGGTTACAATGAGCAGTTCTTC.

J is TRBJ1-5 and V is TRBV7-8, with D possibly being TRBD1 (5 bases). This CDR3 is built from 18 residues. The germline V and J ends were trimmed by 2 bases and 1 base, with 18 bases remaining between them. Looked up from germline, CDR1 is SGHVS and CDR2 is FQNEAQ. In DNA form, the CDR3 reads TGTGCCAGCAGCTTAAGGGGTAGGGGAGGAGTGAGCAATCAGCCCCAGCATTTT. This sequence encodes CASSLRGRGGVSNQPQHF.

This rearrangement joins TRBV10-1 to TRBJ2-3; 9 nucleotides line up with TRBD2. The CDR3 is 15 amino acids. The V segment lost 2 bases and the J segment 0 bases; nucleotides outside the gene matches: 0. Germline V gene sequence: CDR1 WNHNN, CDR2 SYGVQD (reference sequence). CDR3 sequence: CASSETSGSTDTQYF. CDR3 DNA sequence: TGCGCCAGCAGTGAGACTAGCGGGAGCACAGATACGCAGTATTTT.